Below are 28 T cell receptor beta chains sequenced from a single sample in a study of T cells in localized non-small cell lung cancer. Using immunoSEQ multiplex PCR, the repertoire was profiled, and TCRdb retains in-frame clones only, with some absent. The profile shows 17,000 or so clones, about 83% of them singletons. The sequences come from peripheral blood, collected before any cancer treatment. The receptors were sampled from a male donor aged 60 or older with stage III lung adenocarcinoma.

This sequence joins TRBV5-1 and TRBJ2-2; D remains unclear. The CDR3 extends over 13 amino acids. In germline, CDR1 is SGHRS, CDR2 YFSETQ. V was pared by 3 bases and J by 0 bases, with 3 bases between. This CDR3 is CASSSSNTGELFF. The CDR3 DNA reads as TGCGCCAGCAGCTCCTCGAACACCGGGGAGCTGTTTTTT.

The chain has TRBV10-3 and TRBJ1-5; 7 bases agree with TRBD1. The CDR3 sequence is 17 residues long. Per the germline V gene, CDR1 is ENHRY and CDR2 is SYGVKD. With V trimmed by 3 bases and J by 6 bases, 14 bases remained unmatched. CDR3 sequence: CAISEDAQGGEGQPQHF. CDR3 coding DNA: TGTGCCATCAGTGAAGATGCTCAGGGGGGTGAGGGTCAGCCCCAGCATTTT.

The rearrangement links TRBV18 to TRBJ2-2, with D possibly being TRBD1 (5 bases). V lost 3 bases, J lost 6 bases, and 8 bases lay in between. This CDR3 region has 13 residues. CDR1 and CDR2 from the germline V gene are KGHSH and LQKENI. The CDR3 region is CASSPGASGELFF. In nucleotides, the CDR3 is TGTGCCAGCTCACCTGGGGCGTCCGGGGAGCTGTTTTTT.

The table lists this clone with a few counts. CDR3 nucleotide sequence: TGTGCCAGTAGTATAGCGGCAGGGAGCAACGAGCAGTACTTC. Translation gives CASSIAAGSNEQYF. V and J are TRBV19 and TRBJ2-7; D is perhaps TRBD1 or TRBD2 (5 bases each). V was cut by 1 base and J by 5 bases, with 12 bases left in between. The CDR3 extends over 14 amino acids. CDR1 is LNHDA, CDR2 SQIVND, per germline (reference sequence).

Concerning this clone itself: The junction departs from the called germline gene at one end, perhaps through a read error. J is TRBJ2-7 and V is TRBV11-2; a weak D match, TRBD2 (6 bases). The germline V gene has CDR1 SGHAT and CDR2 FQNNGV. The CDR3 sequence is 13 residues long. The CDR3 loop reads CASSVDMGGEQYF. CDR3 in DNA: TGTGCCAGCAGCGTAGATATGGGGGGCGAGCAGTACTTC.

The chain's CDR3 is CAWSGLAGGPRETQYF. The DNA for the CDR3 is TGTGCCTGGAGTGGACTAGCGGGGGGGCCACGAGAGACCCAGTACTTC. The chain carries TRBV30 and TRBJ2-5, with 14 bases matching TRBD2. Germline V gene sequence: CDR1 GTSNPN, CDR2 SVGIG (reference sequence). J lost 4 bases, V lost 1 base, and 5 bases had no gene match. The CDR3 is 16 residues long.

This clone was detected only a few times. The rearrangement links TRBV6-5 to TRBJ2-7; TRBD2 aligns across 7 bases. CDR1 is MNHEY and CDR2 is SVGAGI in the germline V gene. V shed 0 bases and J 3 bases; nucleotides not matched to a gene: 2. The CDR3 is 14 residues long. In nucleotides, the CDR3 is TGTGCCAGCAGTTACTCGGGGGGGAACTACGAGCAGTACTTC. This sequence encodes CASSYSGGNYEQYF.

This chain uses TRBV5-5 with TRBJ1-6, with D perhaps matching TRBD1 (6 bases). V lost 0 bases, J lost 6 bases, and 13 bases lay in between. This CDR3 is 16 amino acids long. Germline V CDR1 and CDR2: SGHKS, YYEKEE (reference sequence). For the CDR3, the DNA is TGTGCCAGCAGCTTGGCCGGGGGGCTCGGTAATTCACCCCTCCACTTT. It codes for CASSLAGGLGNSPLHF.

V and J are TRBV10-3 and TRBJ2-3, with D perhaps TRBD1 (5 bases). The V gene lost 4 bases and the J gene lost 0 bases, with 11 bases spanning the gap. Germline assignment: CDR1 ENHRY and CDR2 SYGVKD. The CDR3 sequence is 15 residues long. CDR3 protein: CAISAAGRSTDTQYF. CDR3 DNA sequence: TGTGCCATCAGTGCAGCAGGGCGCAGCACAGATACGCAGTATTTT.

Only a few counts were recorded for this clone. The chain couples TRBV5-1 to TRBJ2-5, with 7 bases lining up with TRBD1. There are 15 residues in the CDR3. Unmatched junction bases numbered 14, after V lost 4 bases and J lost 8 bases. Germline V gives CDR1 SGHRS, CDR2 YFSETQ. The CDR3: CASSRMTGLTDTQYF. In DNA, the CDR3 is TGCGCCAGCAGCAGGATGACAGGGTTGACAGACACCCAGTACTTC. Supplemented by reference TRBV5-1 and TRBJ2-5, the full variable domain reads KAGVTQTPRYLIKTRGQQVTLSCSPISGHRSVSWYQQTPGQGLQFLFEYFSETQRNKGNFPGRFSGRQFSNSRSEMNVSTLELGDSALYLCASSRMTGLTDTQYFGPGTRLLVL.

This clone has only a few counts. The V gene is TRBV5-4, the J gene TRBJ2-7; 8 bases map to TRBD1. The V gene end was trimmed by 0 bases and the J gene end by 5 bases; junction bases not matched to a gene: 7. This CDR3 has 15 amino acids. CDR1 and CDR2 from the germline V gene are SGHNT and YYREEE (reference sequence). The DNA for the CDR3 is TGTGCCAGCAGCTTGGGGACAGGGAATTTCCACGAGCAGTACTTC. Protein product: CASSLGTGNFHEQYF.

The rearrangement links TRBV5-1 to TRBJ2-5; TRBD2 is a possible D gene (6 bases). This CDR3 spans 14 amino acids. From germline, CDR1 is SGHRS and CDR2 YFSETQ. V was clipped by 4 bases and J by 3 bases, with 13 bases between them. DNA of the CDR3: TGCGCCAGCAGCCTTCAACTAGCCAAAGAGACCCAGTACTTC. This sequence encodes CASSLQLAKETQYF. Combining the CDR3 with reference TRBV5-1 and TRBJ2-5 gives the whole variable domain KAGVTQTPRYLIKTRGQQVTLSCSPISGHRSVSWYQQTPGQGLQFLFEYFSETQRNKGNFPGRFSGRQFSNSRSEMNVSTLELGDSALYLCASSLQLAKETQYFGPGTRLLVL.

This clone was observed once. The chain links TRBV5-1 to TRBJ2-5, with TRBD1 matching 10 bases. The CDR3 has 15 amino acids. V lost 0 bases and J lost 1; bases outside the gene matches: 0. Germline loops: CDR1 SGHRS, CDR2 YFSETQ. The CDR3 DNA reads as TGCGCCAGCAGCTTGGGACAGGGGGCCCAAGAGACCCAGTACTTC. Translation gives CASSLGQGAQETQYF.

The genes are TRBV19 and TRBJ2-7; D possibly uses TRBD1 or TRBD2 (5 bases each). CDR1 and CDR2 (germline): LNHDA, SQIVND (reference sequence). The CDR3 has 16 residues. The germline V and J ends were trimmed by 4 bases and 0 bases, with 16 bases remaining between them. The CDR3 bases are TGTGCCAGTAGTACCCCCGGGGCAGGCGACTCCTACGAGCAGTACTTC. Translating it yields CASSTPGAGDSYEQYF.

Worth noting for this clone: One junction end disagrees with the germline gene, perhaps due to a read error. V usage is TRBV6-1 and J usage is TRBJ2-1; either TRBD1 or TRBD2 may supply D (5 bases each). CDR1 MNHNS and CDR2 SASEGT come from the germline V gene. The CDR3 has 12 amino acids. CDR3 nucleotides: TGTGCCAGCAGTGAGGACCTCTTCCGGGGCGTCTTC. Translation: CASSEDLFRGVF.

The chain uses TRBV29-1 and TRBJ2-3; 9 bases fit TRBD1. V trimming: 5 bases; J trimming: 3 bases; junction bases outside the gene matches: 9. Germline CDR1 reads SQVTM; CDR2 reads ANQGSEA. This CDR3 is 15 amino acids long. CDR3 loop: CSVKTGTGLTDTQYF. The CDR3 DNA is TGCAGCGTTAAAACCGGGACAGGGTTGACAGATACGCAGTATTTT.

The rearrangement links TRBV6-1 to TRBJ2-2; the D call may be TRBD1 or TRBD2 (5 bases each). Looked up from germline, CDR1 is MNHNS and CDR2 is SASEGT. The CDR3 runs to 14 residues. Trimming removed 10 bases at V and 5 bases at J, with 17 bases between. CDR3 protein: CATESTWGTGELFF. CDR3 coding DNA: TGTGCCACTGAATCCACGTGGGGGACCGGGGAGCTGTTTTTT.

V is TRBV4-1 and J is TRBJ2-6; D ambiguous. The V gene lost 0 bases and the J gene lost 2 bases, with 11 bases spanning the gap. This CDR3 spans 17 amino acids. Germline CDR1 is MGHRA and CDR2 is YSYEKL. The CDR3 spells CASSQDLQRTGANVLTF. CDR3 nucleotide sequence: TGCGCCAGCAGCCAAGACCTGCAGAGGACTGGGGCCAACGTCCTGACTTTC.

CDR3 in amino acids: CASSEQVTYGYTF. The DNA of the CDR3 is TGTGCCAGCAGTGAACAGGTTACCTATGGCTACACCTTC. The chain carries TRBV2 and TRBJ1-2; D is undetermined. Germline V gene data show CDR1 as SNHLY and CDR2 as FYNNEI. V dropped 2 bases and J dropped 4 bases, with 8 bases sitting between them. This CDR3 has 13 residues.

The chain joins TRBV6-1 to TRBJ1-5, with D unresolved. The germline V and J ends were trimmed by 4 bases and 2 bases, with 15 bases remaining between them. Looked up from germline, CDR1 is MNHNS and CDR2 is SASEGT. This CDR3 is built from 16 residues. The CDR3 DNA follows: TGTGCCAGCAGTGCCATAAGGGTTCTGGGCAATCAGCCCCAGCATTTT. Translation: CASSAIRVLGNQPQHF.

The chain has TRBV14 and TRBJ2-7; no definite D call. Trimming took off 1 base at V and 6 bases at J, with 13 bases between the two ends. This CDR3 is 14 amino acids long. CDR1 is SGHDN, CDR2 FVKESK, per germline. The CDR3 protein is CASSQGWGTLEQYF. The CDR3 coding sequence is TGTGCCAGCAGCCAAGGTTGGGGTACGCTCGAGCAGTACTTC. The full variable domain, rest sourced from reference TRBV14 and TRBJ2-7, is EAGVTQFPSHSVIEKGQTVTLRCDPISGHDNLYWYRRVMGKEIKFLLHFVKESKQDESGMPNNRFLAERTGGTYSTLKVQPAELEDSGVYFCASSQGWGTLEQYFGPGTRLTVT.

The chain joins TRBV27 to TRBJ2-1, with D uncertain. Germline CDR1 is MNHEY and CDR2 is SMNVEV (reference sequence). With 2 bases removed from V and 15 bases from J, the gap between germline ends came to 11 bases. CDR3 length: 11 residues. The CDR3: CASSLSQILFF. DNA for the CDR3: TGTGCCAGCAGTTTAAGCCAGATCCTGTTCTTC.

The chain recombines TRBV5-1 with TRBJ2-1, with TRBD2 identical over 8 bases. V lost 4 bases to trimming and J lost 7 bases; unmatched junction nucleotides: 10. The CDR3 sequence is 15 residues long. The V gene's germline CDR1 is SGHRS and CDR2 YFSETQ. CDR3 in amino acids: CASSLSGAPENEQFF. The CDR3 DNA sequence: TGCGCCAGCAGCCTTAGCGGGGCCCCGGAGAATGAGCAGTTCTTC.

This clone was found once. The chain is built from TRBV5-1 and TRBJ1-2; D is unclear. V was cut by 4 bases and J by 7 bases, with 8 bases left in between. This CDR3 is 11 amino acids long. CDR1 is SGHRS, CDR2 YFSETQ, per germline. The CDR3 nucleotides read TGCGCCAGCAGCGAGGACGGTGGCTACACCTTC. Translating gives CASSEDGGYTF.

This rearrangement joins TRBV4-1 to TRBJ2-7; 8 bases fit TRBD1. V shed 0 bases and J 9 bases; nucleotides not matched to a gene: 16. The CDR3 length is 17 residues. Germline CDR1 MGHRA, CDR2 YSYEKL. DNA for the CDR3: TGCGCCAGCAGCCAAGAATCCGGCAGGGGGCGCCTAGGCGGGCAGTACTTC. Translation: CASSQESGRGRLGGQYF.

The CDR3 protein is CASSPRTGENTEAFF. CDR3 bases: TGTGCCAGCTCACCCCGGACAGGAGAGAACACTGAAGCTTTCTTT. This chain joins TRBV18 and TRBJ1-1, with 7 bases that match TRBD1. V lost 3 bases, J lost 1 base, and 5 bases stayed unmatched. The CDR3 has 15 residues. Germline CDR1 KGHSH, CDR2 LQKENI.

The chain is built from TRBV10-2 and TRBJ2-7, with D maybe TRBD1 (6 bases). The CDR3 is 14 residues long. Trimming took 8 bases from V and 4 from J, leaving 18 bases between them. Germline V CDR1 and CDR2: WSHSY, SAAADI. The CDR3 sequence: CASLPTGRGYEQYF. The CDR3 coding sequence is TGCGCCAGCCTCCCTACGGGCAGGGGATACGAGCAGTACTTC.

This chain connects TRBV7-3 to TRBJ2-5; 9 positions agree with TRBD2. V was pared by 5 bases and J by 1 base, with 8 bases of the junction left unmatched. Germline loops: CDR1 SGHTA, CDR2 FQGTGA. There are 16 residues in the CDR3. DNA for the CDR3: TGTGCCAGCAGCACATCCGGGACTAGCTCCCAAGAGACCCAGTACTTC. Amino acids: CASSTSGTSSQETQYF. Together with reference TRBV7-3 and TRBJ2-5, the CDR3 gives the full variable domain: GAGVSQTPSNKVTEKGKYVELRCDPISGHTALYWYRQSLGQGPEFLIYFQGTGAADDSGLPNDRFFAVRPEGSVSTLKIQRTERGDSAVYLCASSTSGTSSQETQYFGPGTRLLVL.